The source of this T cell receptor beta chain is a study of blood T cell repertoires in COVID-19. Seattle's enrolled individuals joined amid active infection and were then monitored longitudinally. CDR1 is SQVTM, CDR2 ANQGSEA, per germline. Trimming shortened V by 7 bases and J by 9 bases, and 15 bases separated the two germline ends. The CDR3 runs to 12 residues. In the original analysis: Researchers report that nucleated cell counts were estimated from reference gene primer amplification. The method was immunoSEQ multiplex PCR; TCRdb's version includes in-frame clones alone and lacks a portion of them. That table furnishes V, J and clone size, whereas the DNA furnished D and trimming. The sample lists around 120,000 clones; roughly 90% were seen once.

The chain couples TRBV29-1 to TRBJ1-4; TRBD1 might be the D (5 bases). The source is a woman aged 55-70 years with COVID-19, enrolled during active disease. Sequencing was carried out using peripheral blood. DNA for the CDR3: TGCAGCGGCGGACACGGAGTAAAAAAACTGTTTTTT. It encodes CSGGHGVKKLFF.